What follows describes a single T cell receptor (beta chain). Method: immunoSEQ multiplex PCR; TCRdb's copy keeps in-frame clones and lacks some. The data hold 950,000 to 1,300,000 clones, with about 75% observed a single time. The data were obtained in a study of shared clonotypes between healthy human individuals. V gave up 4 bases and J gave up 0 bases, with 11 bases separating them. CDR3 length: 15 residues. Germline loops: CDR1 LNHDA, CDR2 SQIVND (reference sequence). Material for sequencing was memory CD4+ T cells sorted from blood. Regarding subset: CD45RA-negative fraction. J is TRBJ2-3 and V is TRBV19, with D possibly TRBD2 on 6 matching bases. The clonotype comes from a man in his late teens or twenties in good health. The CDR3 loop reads CASSTSELSTDTQYF. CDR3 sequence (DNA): TGTGCCAGTAGTACTAGCGAACTAAGCACAGATACGCAGTATTTT.